The following is a T cell receptor (beta chain) sequence with its context. No antigen is known for it. The sample originates from a study of cytomegalovirus exposure and HLA in healthy donors. About the research overall: There were 350 to 450 genotyped donors. Of these, about 81% fell in the genetic ancestry cluster associated with self-reported Caucasian donors.

The study's findings and limits: Analysis performed later showed TCR beta chains linked to HLA being more clonally expanded than equally common others.

Per the germline V gene, CDR1 is SEHNR and CDR2 is FQNEAQ (reference sequence). This CDR3 has 16 amino acids. V lost 5 bases, J lost 1 base, and 16 bases lay in between. Use of 60 Vbeta and 13 Jbeta primers characterized the PCR. Sequencing was performed with immunoSEQ multiplex PCR; in TCRdb, only in-frame clones are kept and a portion is missing. This sample has roughly 150,000 clones, with roughly four fifths found just once. The gene calls are TRBV7-9 and TRBJ2-3; D might be TRBD2 (5 bases). The sequenced material came from PBMCs. The source of this sequence is a man aged 30 to 45 in good health and CMV-seronegative. The CDR3 region has the DNA TGTGCCAGCAGCCCCCGTAGTATCGGGGGCACAGATACGCAGTATTTT. Protein sequence: CASSPRSIGGTDTQYF.